This is a list of T cell receptor beta chains from one sample in a study of blood T cells in healthy people across ages. TCRdb analysed the 5' RACE reads with MiXCR anew, one entry per CDR3 protein. The table includes 650,000 to 900,000 distinct CDR3 sequences, about 62% detected once. The sample was blood. The receptors come from a man aged 25 to 40 in good health. The CDR3 runs from the conserved cysteine through the conserved F or W. Rows may omit the clone size; those that give it use once, few, many or a size class.

abundance: .; v_gene: TRBV5-5; CDR3aa: CASSWQSADTQYF
abundance: once; v_gene: TRBV20-1; CDR3aa: CSARGGIRTYEQYF
abundance: .; v_gene: TRBV29-1; CDR3aa: CSVDRGITDTQYF
abundance: .; v_gene: TRBV6-5; CDR3aa: CASRPTTGVTYEQYF
abundance: few; v_gene: TRBV6-2/TRBV6-3; CDR3aa: CASSYSGHTNIQYF
abundance: .; v_gene: TRBV6-2/TRBV6-3; CDR3aa: CAAGLLTQYF
abundance: .; v_gene: TRBV14; CDR3aa: CASSRDHSNQPQHF
abundance: few; v_gene: TRBV25-1; CDR3aa: CASSEFGGAGSGANVLTF
abundance: .; v_gene: TRBV4-3; CDR3aa: CASSQAGILNEQFF
abundance: .; v_gene: TRBV9; CDR3aa: CASSPGISPSYEQYF
abundance: .; v_gene: TRBV10-3; CDR3aa: CAISGTGDHYGYTF
abundance: .; v_gene: TRBV20-1; CDR3aa: CSAREWDRVADAQYF
abundance: .; v_gene: TRBV20-1; CDR3aa: CSARPGGRGVSYEQYF
abundance: few; v_gene: TRBV4-3; CDR3aa: CASSQGGVDTQYF
abundance: once; v_gene: TRBV20-1; CDR3aa: CSAPDRGSPNEQYF
abundance: few; v_gene: TRBV6-6; CDR3aa: CASSYPPSEQYF
abundance: .; v_gene: TRBV7-3; CDR3aa: CASSLTGEGTGELFF
abundance: .; v_gene: TRBV2; CDR3aa: CASTRDGQPQHF
abundance: many; v_gene: TRBV18; CDR3aa: CASSPGLLQETQYF
abundance: once; v_gene: TRBV7-9; CDR3aa: CASSPGLDRGLGEQYF
abundance: .; v_gene: TRBV29-1; CDR3aa: CSAGGGNQNIQYF
abundance: once; v_gene: TRBV2; CDR3aa: CASAGQISYEQYF